The clone carrying this T cell receptor beta chain is a singleton in its sample. Its antigen is not identified. As to time point: pretreatment peripheral blood. Germline V gives CDR1 MDHEN, CDR2 SYDVKM. J gave up 2 bases and V 5 bases, and 3 bases lay outside the gene matches. The CDR3 is 14 amino acids. This sample stems from a study of PD-L1 blockade in urothelial cancer. Across the study: Analyses used blood from 3 weeks (second dose) and 6 weeks after treatment start. Counts from blood samples showed a median of roughly 140,000 T cells. Study-wide results and caveats: Tumor-associated clones in blood expanded more at 3 weeks in durable-benefit patients.

PCRs each included synthetic TCR analog templates spiked in. Method: immunoSEQ multiplex PCR; TCRdb's copy keeps in-frame clones and lacks some. The sample shows tens of thousands of clones, about 83% of them seen only once. Here the sequenced sample was PBMCs, taken around atezolizumab (anti-PD-L1) treatment. V usage is TRBV28 and J usage is TRBJ1-3; 7 nucleotides line up with TRBD1. This TCR derives from a man in his 60s with urothelial cancer. The CDR3 coding sequence is TGTGCCAGCAGTCCTACAGGGGCTGGAAACACCATATATTTT. Residues: CASSPTGAGNTIYF.